The clone carrying this T cell receptor beta chain was counted a single time. What it binds is not known. TCRdb keeps only in-frame clones here, not all; method: immunoSEQ multiplex PCR. The sample holds hundreds of thousands of clones, around 87% seen once. The data derive from a study of cytomegalovirus exposure and HLA in healthy donors. Germline values: CDR1 KGHSH, CDR2 LQKENI. CDR3 length: 15 residues. Trimming removed 3 bases from V and 5 bases from J; junction bases left unmatched: 4. Findings of the study overall: The classifier reportedly diagnosed cytomegalovirus status with high specificity and sensitivity. That first-cohort TCR clusters tended to co-occur in the 95 to 150 validation repertoires was found in a later analysis. The majority of TCR sequences were rare, yet some public TCRs appeared in many donors.

Sample: PBMCs. This rearrangement joins TRBV18 to TRBJ2-2; the match to TRBD2 covers 9 bases. The receptor was derived from a woman younger than 45 in good health and CMV-seropositive. In nucleotides, the CDR3 is TGTGCCAGCTCACCTAGCGGGAGAGGTACCGGGGAGCTGTTTTTT. Protein sequence: CASSPSGRGTGELFF.